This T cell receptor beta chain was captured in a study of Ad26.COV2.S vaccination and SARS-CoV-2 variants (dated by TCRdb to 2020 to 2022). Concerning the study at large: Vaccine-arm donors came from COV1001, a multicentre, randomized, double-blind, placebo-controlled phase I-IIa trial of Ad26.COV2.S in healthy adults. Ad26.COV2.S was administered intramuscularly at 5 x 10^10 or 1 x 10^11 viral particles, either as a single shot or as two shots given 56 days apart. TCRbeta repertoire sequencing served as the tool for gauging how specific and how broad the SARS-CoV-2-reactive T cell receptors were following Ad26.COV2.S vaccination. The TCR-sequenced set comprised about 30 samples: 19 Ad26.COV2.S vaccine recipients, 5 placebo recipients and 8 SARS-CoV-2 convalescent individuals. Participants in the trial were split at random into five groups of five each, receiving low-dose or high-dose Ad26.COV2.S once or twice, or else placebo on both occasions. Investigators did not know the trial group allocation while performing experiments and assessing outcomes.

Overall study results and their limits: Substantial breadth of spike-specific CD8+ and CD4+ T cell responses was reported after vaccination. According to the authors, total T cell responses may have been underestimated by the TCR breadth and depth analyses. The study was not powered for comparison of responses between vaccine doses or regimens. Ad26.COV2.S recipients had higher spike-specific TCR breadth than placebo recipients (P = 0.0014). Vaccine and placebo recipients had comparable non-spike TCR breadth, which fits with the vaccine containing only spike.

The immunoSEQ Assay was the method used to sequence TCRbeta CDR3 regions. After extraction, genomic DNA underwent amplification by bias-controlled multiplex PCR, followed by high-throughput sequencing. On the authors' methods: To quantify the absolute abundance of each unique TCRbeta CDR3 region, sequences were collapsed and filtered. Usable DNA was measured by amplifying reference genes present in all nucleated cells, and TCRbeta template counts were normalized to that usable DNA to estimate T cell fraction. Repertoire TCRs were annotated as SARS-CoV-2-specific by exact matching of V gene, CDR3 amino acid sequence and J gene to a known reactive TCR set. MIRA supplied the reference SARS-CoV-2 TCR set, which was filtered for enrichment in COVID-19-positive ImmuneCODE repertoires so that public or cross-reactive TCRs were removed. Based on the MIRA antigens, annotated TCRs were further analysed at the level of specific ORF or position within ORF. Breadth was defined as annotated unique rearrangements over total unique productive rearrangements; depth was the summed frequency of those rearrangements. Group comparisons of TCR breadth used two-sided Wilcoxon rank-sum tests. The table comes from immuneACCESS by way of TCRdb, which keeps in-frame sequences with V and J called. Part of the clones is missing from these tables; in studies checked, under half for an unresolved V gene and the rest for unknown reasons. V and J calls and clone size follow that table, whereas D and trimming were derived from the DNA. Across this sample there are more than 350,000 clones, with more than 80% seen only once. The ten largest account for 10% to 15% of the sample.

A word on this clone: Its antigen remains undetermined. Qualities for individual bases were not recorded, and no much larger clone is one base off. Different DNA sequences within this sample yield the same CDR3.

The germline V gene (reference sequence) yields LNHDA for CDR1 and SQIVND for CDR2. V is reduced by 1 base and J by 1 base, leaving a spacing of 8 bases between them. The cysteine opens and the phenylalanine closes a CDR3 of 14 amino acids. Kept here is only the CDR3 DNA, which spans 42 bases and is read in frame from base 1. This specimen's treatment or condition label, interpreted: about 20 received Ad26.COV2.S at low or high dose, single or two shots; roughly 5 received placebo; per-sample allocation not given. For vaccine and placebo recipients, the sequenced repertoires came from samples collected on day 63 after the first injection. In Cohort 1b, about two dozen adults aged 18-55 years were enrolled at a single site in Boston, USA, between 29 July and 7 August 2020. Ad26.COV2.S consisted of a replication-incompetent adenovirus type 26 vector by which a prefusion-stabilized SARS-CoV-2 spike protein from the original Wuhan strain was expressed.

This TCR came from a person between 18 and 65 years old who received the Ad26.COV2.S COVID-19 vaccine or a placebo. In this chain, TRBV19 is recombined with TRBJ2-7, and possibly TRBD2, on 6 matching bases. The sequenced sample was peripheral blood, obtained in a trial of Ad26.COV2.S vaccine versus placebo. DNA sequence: TGTGCCAGTAGTATAGCCGGGAGTTCCTACGAGCAGTACTTC. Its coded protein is CASSIAGSSYEQYF.